A single sample is the source of the 11 T cell receptor beta chains below, sequenced in a study of technical replicates of blood from a few donors. Sequencing was performed with immunoSEQ multiplex PCR; in TCRdb, only in-frame clones are kept and a portion is missing. The sample consists of 75,000 to 100,000 clones, approximately 94% of them appearing once. The sequenced sample consisted of T cells isolated from PBMCs. The source is a human donor in good health.

The chain recombines TRBV27 with TRBJ2-7, with TRBD1 matching 9 bases. The CDR3 length is 11 residues. V trimming: 8 bases; J trimming: 5 bases; junction bases outside the gene matches: 1. Per germline, CDR1 MNHEY and CDR2 SMNVEV (reference sequence). Written as DNA, the CDR3 is TGTGCCAGCTGGACAGGGGACGAGCAGTACTTC. Encoded protein: CASWTGDEQYF.

This sequence joins TRBV29-1 and TRBJ2-7; maybe TRBD1 (6 bases). V lost 4 bases and J 4 bases, leaving 14 bases between the germline ends. CDR3 length equals 13 residues. The germline CDR1 and CDR2 sequences are SQVTM and ANQGSEA. CDR3 loop: CSVVGQKGYEQYF. CDR3 DNA: TGCAGCGTTGTAGGACAGAAAGGTTACGAGCAGTACTTC.

The V gene is TRBV13, the J gene TRBJ2-7; 12 nucleotides match TRBD1. Germline CDR1 PRHDT, CDR2 FYEKMQ (reference sequence). The junction had 6 bases not matched to a gene; V was cut back by 3 bases and J by 3 bases. This CDR3 contains 16 residues. The CDR3 is CASSFWGTGGFYEQYF. CDR3 nucleotide sequence: TGTGCCAGCAGCTTCTGGGGGACAGGGGGCTTCTACGAGCAGTACTTC.

This clone was observed a single time. The rearrangement links TRBV6-1 to TRBJ2-7; 9 bases map to TRBD2. V dropped 4 bases and J dropped 2; count of bases not matched to a gene: 6. CDR1 is MNHNS and CDR2 is SASEGT in the germline V gene. The CDR3 loop spans 15 amino acids. For the CDR3, the DNA is TGTGCCAGCAGTGGTGCCCTAGCGGGAACCTACGAGCAGTACTTC. It translates to CASSGALAGTYEQYF.

V and J are TRBV13 and TRBJ2-7, with TRBD2 identical over 8 bases. V shed 4 bases and J 2 bases; nucleotides not matched to a gene: 4. The germline CDR1 and CDR2 sequences are PRHDT and FYEKMQ (reference sequence). The CDR3 length is 14 residues. The CDR3 DNA sequence: TGTGCCAGCAGCTCCGGACTAGCCACCTACGAGCAGTACTTC. Its translation: CASSSGLATYEQYF.

The gene calls are TRBV28 and TRBJ1-2; 8 bases line up with TRBD1. Germline assignment: CDR1 MDHEN and CDR2 SYDVKM. The trim removed 3 bases at V and 6 bases at J, leaving 15 bases unmatched. The CDR3 is 17 residues long. The CDR3 nucleotides read TGTGCCAGCAGTTTGTCGCCCCTGGCGTCAGGGGGCCATGGCTACACCTTC. Its protein product is CASSLSPLASGGHGYTF.

V and J are TRBV7-2 and TRBJ2-3; TRBD1 is a possible D gene (5 bases). This CDR3 is 16 amino acids long. V dropped 6 bases and J dropped 3 bases, with 19 bases sitting between them. Germline CDR1 and CDR2: SGHTA and FQGNSA. CDR3 coding DNA: TGTGCCAGCAGTGCCCAAGGGGCAACAGGTACAGATACGCAGTATTTT. Translated: CASSAQGATGTDTQYF.

This clone was counted a few times. The rearrangement links TRBV14 to TRBJ1-1; unclear D gene. Germline loops: CDR1 SGHDN, CDR2 FVKESK. The V and J ends lost 3 bases and 5 bases respectively, with 10 bases between them. The CDR3 consists of 13 residues. CDR3 DNA sequence: TGTGCCAGCAGCCATAACCACAATACTGAAGCTTTCTTT. This gives the protein CASSHNHNTEAFF.

The chain employs TRBV5-5 and TRBJ1-1; 7 bases line up with TRBD1. Looked up from germline, CDR1 is SGHKS and CDR2 is YYEKEE (reference sequence). V lost 2 bases to trimming and J lost 1 base; unmatched junction nucleotides: 17. This CDR3 has 19 residues. DNA of the CDR3: TGTGCCAGCAGCTTAGCAGCCACAGGGGAAAGGGAGTGGAACACTGAAGCTTTCTTT. This codes for CASSLAATGEREWNTEAFF.

This chain links TRBV7-2 with TRBJ2-1, with TRBD2 identical over 10 bases. Germline CDR1 SGHTA, CDR2 FQGNSA. The CDR3 runs 15 residues. With V trimmed by 3 bases and J by 5 bases, 4 bases remained unmatched. The CDR3 DNA reads as TGTGCCAGCAGCTTGAGCGGGAGGGCCAACAATGAGCAGTTCTTC. It encodes CASSLSGRANNEQFF.

This sequence joins TRBV7-2 and TRBJ2-7; TRBD2 is a possible D gene (5 bases). The CDR3 consists of 13 residues. From germline, CDR1 is SGHTA and CDR2 FQGNSA. Trimming shortened V by 7 bases and J by 2 bases, and 12 bases separated the two germline ends. CDR3 protein: CASTGGKTYEQYF. Here the CDR3 DNA reads TGTGCCAGCACCGGAGGCAAAACCTACGAGCAGTACTTC.